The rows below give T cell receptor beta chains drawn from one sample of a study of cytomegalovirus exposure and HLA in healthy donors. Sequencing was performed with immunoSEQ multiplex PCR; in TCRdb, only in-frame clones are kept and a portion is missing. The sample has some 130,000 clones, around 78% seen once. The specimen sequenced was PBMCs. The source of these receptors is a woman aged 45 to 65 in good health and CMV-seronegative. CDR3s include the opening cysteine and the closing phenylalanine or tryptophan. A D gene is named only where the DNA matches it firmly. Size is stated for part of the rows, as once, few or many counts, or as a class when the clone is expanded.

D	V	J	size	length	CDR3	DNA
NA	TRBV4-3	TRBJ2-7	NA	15	CASSQGYPSSYEQYF	TGCGCCAGCAGCCAAGGATACCCGAGCTCCTACGAGCAGTACTTC
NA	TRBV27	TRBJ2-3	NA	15	CASSLFVQNTDTQYF	TGTGCCAGCAGTTTATTCGTACAGAACACAGATACGCAGTATTTT
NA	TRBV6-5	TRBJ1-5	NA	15	CASSLQGNPGQPQNF	TGTGCCAGCAGTCTACAGGGCAATCCGGGTCAGCCCCAGAATTTT
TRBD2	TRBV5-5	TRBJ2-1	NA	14	CASSFTSGSWEQFF	TGTGCCAGCAGCTTCACTAGCGGGAGTTGGGAGCAGTTCTTC
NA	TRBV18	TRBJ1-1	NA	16	CASSPPSVVQNTEAFF	TGTGCCAGCTCACCACCCTCTGTAGTTCAGAACACTGAAGCTTTCTTT
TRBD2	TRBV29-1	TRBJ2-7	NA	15	CSVDLRTSGSHEQYF	TGCAGCGTCGACCTTAGGACTAGCGGGAGCCACGAGCAGTACTTC
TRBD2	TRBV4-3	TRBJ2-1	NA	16	CASSQGGAGAYNEQFF	TGCGCCAGCAGCCAAGGTGGAGCGGGAGCCTACAATGAGCAGTTCTTC
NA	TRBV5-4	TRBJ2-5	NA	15	CASSSSGTSQATQYF	TGTGCCAGCAGCTCATCCGGGACAAGTCAAGCAACCCAGTACTTC
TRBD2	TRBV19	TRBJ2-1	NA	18	CASSIQLAGASGLNEQFF	TGTGCCAGTAGTATCCAACTAGCGGGCGCTTCGGGGCTAAATGAGCAGTTCTTC
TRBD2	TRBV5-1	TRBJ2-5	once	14	CASGKTAGEETQYF	TGCGCCAGCGGAAAAACGGCGGGAGAAGAGACCCAGTACTTC
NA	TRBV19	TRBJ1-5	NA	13	CASRQGFAQPQHF	TGTGCCAGTAGGCAGGGATTCGCTCAGCCCCAGCATTTT
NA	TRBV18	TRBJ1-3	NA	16	CASSPSATTSGNTIYF	TGTGCCAGCTCACCATCCGCTACCACCTCTGGAAACACCATATATTTT
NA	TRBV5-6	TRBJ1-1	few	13	CASSLGRNTEAFF	TGTGCCAGCAGCTTAGGGAGGAACACTGAAGCTTTCTTT
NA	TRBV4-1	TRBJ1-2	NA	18	CASSHPGQKVPFNYGYTF	TGCGCCAGCAGCCACCCCGGACAGAAGGTCCCTTTTAACTATGGCTACACCTTC
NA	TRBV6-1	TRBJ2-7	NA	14	CASSEDRFSYEQYF	TGTGCCAGCAGTGAAGACAGGTTTTCTTACGAGCAGTACTTC
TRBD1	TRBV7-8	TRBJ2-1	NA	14	CASRGTAYHNEQFF	TGTGCCAGCAGGGGGACAGCGTACCACAATGAGCAGTTCTTC
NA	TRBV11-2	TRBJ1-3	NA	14	CASSFRGAGNTIYF	TGTGCCAGCAGCTTTCGGGGGGCGGGAAACACCATATATTTT